This record looks at one TCR beta chain sequence and its context. This sample was included in a study of cytomegalovirus exposure and HLA in healthy donors. About the study: An earlier analysis identified fewer than 130 million unique TCR beta sequences in 150 million to 200 million T cells. A data release that came early held approximately 85 million unique TCRs from HLA-typed donors.

A multiplex PCR was run with 60 Vbeta primers and 13 Jbeta primers. Profiling relied on immunoSEQ multiplex PCR, and the TCRdb table lists in-frame clones only, not all of them. The sample records some 200,000 clones, around 86% being singletons. This clonotype originated in a man aged 35 to 55 in good health and CMV-seropositive. Specimen: PBMCs.

CDR3 nucleotides: TGTGCCATCAGTGAGCGAGGGACAGGGGGCTCCTACGAGCAGTACTTC. Its translation is CAISERGTGGSYEQYF. The chain is built from TRBV10-3 and TRBJ2-5; 11 bases align to TRBD1. The end of the DNA is better explained by TRBJ2-7, so the J call may be wrong. CDR1 is ENHRY and CDR2 is SYGVKD in the germline V gene. The CDR3 contains 16 residues.